This T cell receptor beta chain was obtained from a study of T and B cells in COVID-19 patients. Study overall: In the active-infection cohort, 18 of 20 patients had comorbidities linked to unfavorable COVID-19 outcome.

Germline V gene lookup returns CDR1 MNHEY and CDR2 SVGAGI. The CDR3 contains 16 residues. Trimming removed 1 base at V and 4 bases at J, with 13 bases between. From blood, roughly 220-550 ng of genomic DNA served as TRB template. Multiplex PCR with BIOMED2 TRB-A/B primer pools amplified TRB rearrangements. Using its own MiXCR run on the multiplex PCR reads, TCRdb lists one record per CDR3 protein. The data show more than 10,000 distinct CDR3 sequences, around 34% seen once. The chain combines TRBV6-5 with TRBJ2-2; a weak D match, TRBD2 (7 bases). This TCR was recovered from a human donor with active COVID-19. The source material was blood. The CDR3 is CASSYLTGGLTGELFF. The CDR3 DNA reads TGTGCCAGCAGTTACTTGACCGGGGGGCTCACCGGGGAGCTGTTTTTT.